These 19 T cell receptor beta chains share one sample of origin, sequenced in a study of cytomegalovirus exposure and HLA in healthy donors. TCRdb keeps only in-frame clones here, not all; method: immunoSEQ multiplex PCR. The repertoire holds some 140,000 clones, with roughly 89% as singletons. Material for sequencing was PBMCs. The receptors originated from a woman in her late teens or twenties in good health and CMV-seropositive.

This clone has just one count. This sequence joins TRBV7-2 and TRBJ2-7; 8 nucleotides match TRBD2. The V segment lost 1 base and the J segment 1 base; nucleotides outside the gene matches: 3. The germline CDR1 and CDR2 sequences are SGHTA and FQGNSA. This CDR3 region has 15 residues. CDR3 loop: CASSLDSGGSYEQYF. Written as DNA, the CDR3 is TGTGCCAGCAGCTTAGATTCGGGGGGGTCCTACGAGCAGTACTTC. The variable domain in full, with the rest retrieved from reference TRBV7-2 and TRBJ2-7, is GAGVSQSPSNKVTEKGKDVELRCDPISGHTALYWYRQSLGQGLEFLIYFQGNSAPDKSGLPSDRFSAERTGGSVSTLTIQRTQQEDSAVYLCASSLDSGGSYEQYFGPGTRLTVT.

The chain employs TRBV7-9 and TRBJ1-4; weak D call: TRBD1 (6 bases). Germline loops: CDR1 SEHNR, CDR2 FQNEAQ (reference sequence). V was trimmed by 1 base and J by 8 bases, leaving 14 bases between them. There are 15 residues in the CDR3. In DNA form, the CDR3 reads TGTGCCAGCAGCTTAGGATCACAGGGTAGGGAAAAACTGTTTTTT. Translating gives CASSLGSQGREKLFF.

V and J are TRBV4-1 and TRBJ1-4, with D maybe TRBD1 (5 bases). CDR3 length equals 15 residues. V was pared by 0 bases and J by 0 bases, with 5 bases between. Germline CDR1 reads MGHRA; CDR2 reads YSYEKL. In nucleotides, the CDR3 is TGCGCCAGCAGCCAAGAACAGGCAACTAATGAAAAACTGTTTTTT. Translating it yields CASSQEQATNEKLFF.

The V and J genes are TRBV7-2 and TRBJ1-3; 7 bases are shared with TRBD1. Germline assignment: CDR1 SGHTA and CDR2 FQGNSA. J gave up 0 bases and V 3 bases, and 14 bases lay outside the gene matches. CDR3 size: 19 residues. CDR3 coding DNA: TGTGCCAGCAGCTTTCGGGTTACAGGGGTCCTCACCTCTGGAAACACCATATATTTT. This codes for CASSFRVTGVLTSGNTIYF. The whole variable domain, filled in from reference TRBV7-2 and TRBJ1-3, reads GAGVSQSPSNKVTEKGKDVELRCDPISGHTALYWYRQSLGQGLEFLIYFQGNSAPDKSGLPSDRFSAERTGGSVSTLTIQRTQQEDSAVYLCASSFRVTGVLTSGNTIYFGEGSWLTVV.

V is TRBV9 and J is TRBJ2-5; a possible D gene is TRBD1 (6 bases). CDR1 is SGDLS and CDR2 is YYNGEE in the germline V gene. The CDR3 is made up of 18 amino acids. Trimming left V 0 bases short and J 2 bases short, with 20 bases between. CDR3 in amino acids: CASSVGLTGSVGQETQYF. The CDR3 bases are TGTGCCAGCAGCGTAGGCCTCACAGGGTCGGTTGGGCAAGAGACCCAGTACTTC. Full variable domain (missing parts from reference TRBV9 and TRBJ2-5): DSGVTQTPKHLITATGQRVTLRCSPRSGDLSVYWYQQSLDQGLQFLIQYYNGEERAKGNILERFSAQQFPDLHSELNLSSLELGDSALYFCASSVGLTGSVGQETQYFGPGTRLLVL.

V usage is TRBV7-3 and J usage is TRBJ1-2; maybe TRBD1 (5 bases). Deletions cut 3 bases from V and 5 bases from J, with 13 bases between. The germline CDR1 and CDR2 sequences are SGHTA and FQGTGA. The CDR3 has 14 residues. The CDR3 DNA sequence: TGTGCCAGCAGCTTTTCAAGGGGAGGGTATGGCTACACCTTC. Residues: CASSFSRGGYGYTF.

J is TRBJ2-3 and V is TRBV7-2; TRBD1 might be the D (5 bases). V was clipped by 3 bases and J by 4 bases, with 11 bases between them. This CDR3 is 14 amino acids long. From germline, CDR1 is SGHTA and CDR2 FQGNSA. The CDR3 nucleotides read TGTGCCAGCAGCTTGACCAGGGCCTCAGATACGCAGTATTTT. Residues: CASSLTRASDTQYF. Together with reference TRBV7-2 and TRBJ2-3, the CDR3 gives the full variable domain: GAGVSQSPSNKVTEKGKDVELRCDPISGHTALYWYRQSLGQGLEFLIYFQGNSAPDKSGLPSDRFSAERTGGSVSTLTIQRTQQEDSAVYLCASSLTRASDTQYFGPGTRLTVL.

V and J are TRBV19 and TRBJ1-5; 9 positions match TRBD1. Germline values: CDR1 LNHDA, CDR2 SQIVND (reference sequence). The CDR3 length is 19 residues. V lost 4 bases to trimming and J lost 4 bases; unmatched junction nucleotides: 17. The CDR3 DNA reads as TGTGCCAGTAGTACCAATACCGGGACAGGGAGGTTTGGGAATCAGCCCCAGCATTTT. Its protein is CASSTNTGTGRFGNQPQHF.

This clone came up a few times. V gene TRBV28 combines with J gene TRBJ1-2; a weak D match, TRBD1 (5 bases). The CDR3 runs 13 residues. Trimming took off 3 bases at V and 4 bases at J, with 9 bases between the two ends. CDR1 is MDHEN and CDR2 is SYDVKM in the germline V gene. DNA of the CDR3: TGTGCCAGCAGTTTCCGACAGCCCTATGGCTACACCTTC. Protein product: CASSFRQPYGYTF.

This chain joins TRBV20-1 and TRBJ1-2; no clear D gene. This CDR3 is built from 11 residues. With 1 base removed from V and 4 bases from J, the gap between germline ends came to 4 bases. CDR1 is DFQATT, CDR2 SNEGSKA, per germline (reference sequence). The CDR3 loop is CSARGLYGYTF. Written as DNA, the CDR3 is TGCAGTGCTAGAGGACTCTATGGCTACACCTTC.

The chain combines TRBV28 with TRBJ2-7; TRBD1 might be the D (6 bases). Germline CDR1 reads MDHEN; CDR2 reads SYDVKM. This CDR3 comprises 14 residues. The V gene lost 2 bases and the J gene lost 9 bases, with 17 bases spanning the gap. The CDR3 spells CASSLGPGTPMQYF. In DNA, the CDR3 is TGTGCCAGCAGTTTAGGGCCGGGGACACCGATGCAGTACTTC.

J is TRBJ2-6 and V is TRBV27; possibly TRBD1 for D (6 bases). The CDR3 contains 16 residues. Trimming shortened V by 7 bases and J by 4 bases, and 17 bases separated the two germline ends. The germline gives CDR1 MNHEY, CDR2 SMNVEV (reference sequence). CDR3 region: CASTPLGAGGANVLTF. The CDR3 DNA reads TGTGCCAGCACCCCGCTGGGGGCTGGAGGGGCCAACGTCCTGACTTTC.

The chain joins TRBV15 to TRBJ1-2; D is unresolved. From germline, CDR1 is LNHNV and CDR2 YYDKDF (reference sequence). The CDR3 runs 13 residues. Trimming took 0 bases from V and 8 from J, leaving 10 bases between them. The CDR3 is CATSRDPLYGYTF. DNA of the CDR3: TGTGCCACCAGCAGAGACCCACTGTACGGCTACACCTTC.

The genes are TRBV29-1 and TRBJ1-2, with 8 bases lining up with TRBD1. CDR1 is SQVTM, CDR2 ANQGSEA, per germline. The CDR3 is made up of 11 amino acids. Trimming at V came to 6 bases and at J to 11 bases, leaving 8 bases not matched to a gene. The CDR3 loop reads CSVGTGPQYTF. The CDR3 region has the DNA TGCAGCGTGGGGACAGGACCCCAGTACACCTTC.

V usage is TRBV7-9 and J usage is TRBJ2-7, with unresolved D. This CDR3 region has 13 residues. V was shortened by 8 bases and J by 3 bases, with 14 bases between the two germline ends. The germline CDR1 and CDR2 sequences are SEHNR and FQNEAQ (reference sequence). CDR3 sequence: CASLGRLSYEQYF. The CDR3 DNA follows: TGTGCCAGCCTTGGCAGGCTAAGCTACGAGCAGTACTTC.

In nucleotides, the CDR3 is TGCAGCGTTGAGGGACAAGCAGGGATTTATGCAGATACGCAGTATTTT. Its protein is CSVEGQAGIYADTQYF. This chain uses TRBV29-1 with TRBJ2-3, with D possibly being TRBD1 (6 bases). The germline V gene encodes CDR1 SQVTM and CDR2 ANQGSEA. The CDR3 covers 16 residues. V dropped 3 bases and J dropped 4 bases, with 20 bases sitting between them.

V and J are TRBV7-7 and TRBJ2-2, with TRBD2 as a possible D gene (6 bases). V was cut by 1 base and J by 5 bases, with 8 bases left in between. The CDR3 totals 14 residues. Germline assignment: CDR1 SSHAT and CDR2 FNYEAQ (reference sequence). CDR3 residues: CASSLGRGTGELFF. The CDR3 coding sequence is TGTGCCAGCAGCTTAGGGAGGGGTACCGGGGAGCTGTTTTTT. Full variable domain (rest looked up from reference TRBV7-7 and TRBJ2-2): GAGVSQSPRYKVTKRGQDVTLRCDPISSHATLYWYQQALGQGPEFLTYFNYEAQPDKSGLPSDRFSAERPEGSISTLTIQRTEQRDSAMYRCASSLGRGTGELFFGEGSRLTVL.

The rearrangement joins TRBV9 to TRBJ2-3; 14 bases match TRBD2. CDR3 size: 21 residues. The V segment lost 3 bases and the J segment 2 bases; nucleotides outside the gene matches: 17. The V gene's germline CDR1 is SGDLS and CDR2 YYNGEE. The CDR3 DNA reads TGTGCCAGCAGCGCACCCCCAGGACTAGCGGGGGGCTCTCGATTCACAGATACGCAGTATTTT. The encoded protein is CASSAPPGLAGGSRFTDTQYF. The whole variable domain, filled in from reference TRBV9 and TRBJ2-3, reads DSGVTQTPKHLITATGQRVTLRCSPRSGDLSVYWYQQSLDQGLQFLIQYYNGEERAKGNILERFSAQQFPDLHSELNLSSLELGDSALYFCASSAPPGLAGGSRFTDTQYFGPGTRLTVL.

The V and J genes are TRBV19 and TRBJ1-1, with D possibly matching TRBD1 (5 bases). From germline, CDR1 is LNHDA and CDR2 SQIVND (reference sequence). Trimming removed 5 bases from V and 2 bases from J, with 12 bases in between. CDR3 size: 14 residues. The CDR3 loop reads CASSPTAYNTEAFF. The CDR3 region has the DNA TGTGCCAGTAGTCCGACAGCATATAACACTGAAGCTTTCTTT.